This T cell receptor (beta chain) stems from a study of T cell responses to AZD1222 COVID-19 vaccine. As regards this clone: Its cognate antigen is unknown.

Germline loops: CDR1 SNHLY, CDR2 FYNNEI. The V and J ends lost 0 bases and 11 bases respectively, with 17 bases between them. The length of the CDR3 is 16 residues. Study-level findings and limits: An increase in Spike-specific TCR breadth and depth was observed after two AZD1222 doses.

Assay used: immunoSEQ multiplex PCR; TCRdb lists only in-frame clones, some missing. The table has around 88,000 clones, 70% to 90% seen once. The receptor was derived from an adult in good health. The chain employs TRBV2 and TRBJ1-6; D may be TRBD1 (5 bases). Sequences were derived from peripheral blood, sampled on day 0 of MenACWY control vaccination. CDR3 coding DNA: TGTGCCAGCAGTGAAGCGCAGGAGGGTCGGGGGGCACCCCTCCACTTT. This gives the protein CASSEAQEGRGAPLHF.